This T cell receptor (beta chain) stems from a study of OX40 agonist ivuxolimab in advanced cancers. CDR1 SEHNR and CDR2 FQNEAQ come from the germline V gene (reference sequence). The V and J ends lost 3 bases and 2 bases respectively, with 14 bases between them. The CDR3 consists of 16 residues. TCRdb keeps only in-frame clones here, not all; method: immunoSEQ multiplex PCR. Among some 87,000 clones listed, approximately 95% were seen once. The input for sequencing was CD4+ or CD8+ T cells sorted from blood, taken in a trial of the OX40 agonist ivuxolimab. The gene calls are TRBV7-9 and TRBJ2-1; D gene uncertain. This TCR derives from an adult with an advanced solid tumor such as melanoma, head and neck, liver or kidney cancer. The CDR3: CASSFGREQPYNEQFF. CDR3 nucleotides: TGTGCCAGCAGCTTTGGCCGTGAACAGCCCTACAATGAGCAGTTCTTC.